This T cell receptor (beta chain) was sequenced in a study of T cell responses to AZD1222 COVID-19 vaccine. For the study at large: Combined were second doses at about 4 or about 12 weeks. Overall study results and limits: Repertoires were collected only later (after the peak T cell response had occurred). Spike-specific TCR breadth and depth grew following two AZD1222 doses. Baseline seropositivity characterized only a handful of AZD1222 recipients.

Sequencing was performed with immunoSEQ multiplex PCR; in TCRdb, only in-frame clones are kept and a portion is missing. The data show approximately 150,000 clones, 90% seen once. With 9 bases removed from V and 4 bases from J, the gap between germline ends came to 18 bases. CDR1 is MNHEY and CDR2 is SMNVEV in the germline V gene (reference sequence). The length of the CDR3 is 14 residues. In regard to this clone: Its matching antigen is unknown.

The rearrangement uses TRBV27 and TRBJ1-2, with D unclear. Sequenced here: peripheral blood, sampled on day 0 of AZD1222 vaccination. This TCR was sampled from an adult in good health. CDR3 region: CARGLGSLAYGYTF. The CDR3 coding sequence is TGTGCCAGGGGATTGGGGAGTCTAGCCTATGGCTACACCTTC.